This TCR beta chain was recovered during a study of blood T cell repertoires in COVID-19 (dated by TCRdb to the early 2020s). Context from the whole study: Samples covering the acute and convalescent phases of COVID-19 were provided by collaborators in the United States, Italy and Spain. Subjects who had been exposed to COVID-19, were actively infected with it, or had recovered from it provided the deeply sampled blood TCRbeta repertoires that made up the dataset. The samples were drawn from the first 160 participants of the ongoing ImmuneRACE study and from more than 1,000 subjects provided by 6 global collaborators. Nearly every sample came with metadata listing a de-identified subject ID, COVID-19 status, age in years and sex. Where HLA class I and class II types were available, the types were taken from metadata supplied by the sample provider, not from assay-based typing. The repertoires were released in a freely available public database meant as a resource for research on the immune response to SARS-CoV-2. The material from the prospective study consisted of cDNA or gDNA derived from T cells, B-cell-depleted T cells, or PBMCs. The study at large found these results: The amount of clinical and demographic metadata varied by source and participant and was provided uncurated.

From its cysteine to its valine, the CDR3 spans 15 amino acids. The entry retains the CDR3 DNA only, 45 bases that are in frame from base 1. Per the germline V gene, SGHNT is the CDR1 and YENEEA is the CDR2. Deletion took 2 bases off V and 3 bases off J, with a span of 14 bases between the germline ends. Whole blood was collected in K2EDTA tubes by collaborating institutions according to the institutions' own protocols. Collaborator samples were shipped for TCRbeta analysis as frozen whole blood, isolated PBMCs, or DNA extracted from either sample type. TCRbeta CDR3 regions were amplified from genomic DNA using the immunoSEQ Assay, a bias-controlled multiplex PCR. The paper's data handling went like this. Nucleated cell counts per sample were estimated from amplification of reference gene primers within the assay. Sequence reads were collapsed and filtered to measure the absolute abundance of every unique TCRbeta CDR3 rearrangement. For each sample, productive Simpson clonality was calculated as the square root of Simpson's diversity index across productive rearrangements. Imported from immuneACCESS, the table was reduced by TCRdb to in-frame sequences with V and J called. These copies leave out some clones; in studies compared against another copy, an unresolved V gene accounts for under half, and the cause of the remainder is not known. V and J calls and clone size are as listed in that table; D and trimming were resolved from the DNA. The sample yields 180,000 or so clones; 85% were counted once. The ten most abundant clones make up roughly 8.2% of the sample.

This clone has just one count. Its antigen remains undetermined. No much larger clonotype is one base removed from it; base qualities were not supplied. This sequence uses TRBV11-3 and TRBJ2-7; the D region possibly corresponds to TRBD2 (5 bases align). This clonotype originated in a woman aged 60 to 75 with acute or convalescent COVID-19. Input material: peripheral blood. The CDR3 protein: CASSLLASSSYEQYV. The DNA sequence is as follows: TGTGCCAGCAGCTTATTAGCGAGTTCGAGCTACGAGCAGTACGTC.